Below, 8 T cell receptor beta chains from the same sample are listed, as sequenced in a study of beta chain features in type 1 diabetes. Expressed TCRB transcripts were sequenced because the isolated RNA had all been reverse transcribed beforehand. Clones were read by immunoSEQ multiplex PCR, and TCRdb kept only the in-frame ones, dropping some. The sample shows some 150,000 clones, more than 9.5% of them seen only once. Sequences were obtained from central memory CD4+ T cells from blood. These receptors all come from a man between 18 and 35 years old in good health.

Ten or more counts support this clone. V is TRBV30 and J is TRBJ2-5; tentative D call: TRBD1 (6 bases). The V end lost 4 bases, the J end lost 2 bases, and 17 bases lay between the germline ends. The CDR3 loop spans 15 amino acids. Per germline, CDR1 GTSNPN and CDR2 SVGIG (reference sequence). The CDR3 protein is CAWNLGGHLQETQYF. In nucleotides, the CDR3 is TGTGCCTGGAACTTAGGGGGACATCTACAAGAGACCCAGTACTTC. The entire variable domain, with the rest obtained from reference TRBV30 and TRBJ2-5, is as follows: SQTIHQWPATLVQPVGSPLSLECTVEGTSNPNLYWYRQAAGRGLQLLFYSVGIGQISSEVPQNLSASRPQDRQFILSSKKLLLSDSGFYLCAWNLGGHLQETQYFGPGTRLLVL.

The J gene is TRBJ2-7, the V gene TRBV7-6, with 7 bases matching TRBD1. Germline CDR1 SGHVS, CDR2 FNYEAQ. V shed 3 bases and J 0 bases; nucleotides not matched to a gene: 8. The CDR3 covers 16 residues. For the CDR3, the DNA is TGTGCCAGCAGCTTTCTGGGCCGGGACAGCTCCTACGAGCAGTACTTC. Residues: CASSFLGRDSSYEQYF.

This chain uses TRBV29-1 with TRBJ2-1; D assignment may be TRBD1 or TRBD2 (5 bases each). Germline V CDR1 and CDR2: SQVTM, ANQGSEA. The V end was cut by 4 bases, the J end by 2 bases, with 9 bases between. The length of the CDR3 is 13 residues. The CDR3 coding sequence is TGCAGCGTTGCTGGGGGAACCTACAATGAGCAGTTCTTC. This gives the protein CSVAGGTYNEQFF.

This clone was seen a few times. This rearrangement joins TRBV19 to TRBJ1-1; D may be TRBD1 (6 bases). The CDR3 sequence is 17 residues long. Trimming removed 5 bases at V and 0 bases at J, with 19 bases between. Per the germline V gene, CDR1 is LNHDA and CDR2 is SQIVND (reference sequence). CDR3: CASSPRQANRMNTEAFF. CDR3 nucleotides: TGTGCCAGTAGTCCCCGACAGGCTAATCGAATGAACACTGAAGCTTTCTTT.

This clone was seen many times. The chain recombines TRBV7-2 with TRBJ2-5; possibly TRBD1 for D (5 bases). Germline V gene sequence: CDR1 SGHTA, CDR2 FQGNSA. The V gene lost 5 bases and the J gene lost 1 base, with 17 bases spanning the gap. The CDR3 runs to 16 residues. The CDR3 reads CASSQGRHRSQETQYF. The CDR3 DNA reads as TGTGCCAGCAGCCAGGGCCGTCACAGAAGCCAAGAGACCCAGTACTTC.

The J gene is TRBJ2-6, the V gene TRBV18; D uncertain. Trimming stripped 1 base from V and 2 bases from J, with 12 bases between. The CDR3 is made up of 17 amino acids. From germline, CDR1 is KGHSH and CDR2 LQKENI. The CDR3 nucleotides are TGTGCCAGCTCACCACAGGGATCGGCCCCTGGGGCCAACGTCCTGACTTTC. It encodes CASSPQGSAPGANVLTF. The full variable domain, in which reference TRBV18 and TRBJ2-6 provide the parts outside the CDR3, is NAGVMQNPRHLVRRRGQEARLRCSPMKGHSHVYWYRQLPEEGLKFMVYLQKENIIDESGMPKERFSAEFPKEGPSILRIQQVVRGDSAAYFCASSPQGSAPGANVLTFGAGSRLTVL.

In its sample, this clone was seen a few times. V usage is TRBV2 and J usage is TRBJ1-1, with 9 nucleotides matching TRBD1. The V gene's germline CDR1 is SNHLY and CDR2 FYNNEI. J lost 1 base, V lost 6 bases, and 3 bases had no gene match. This CDR3 spans 14 amino acids. The CDR3 loop reads CASRRTGENTEAFF. CDR3 coding DNA: TGTGCCAGCAGGAGGACAGGGGAGAACACTGAAGCTTTCTTT.

This clone was counted only a few times. Since a much larger clone is just one base distant, this may be a read error. The V and J genes are TRBV7-3 and TRBJ2-5; D may correspond to TRBD1 or TRBD2 (5 bases each). Germline CDR1 and CDR2: SGHTA and FQGTGA. The CDR3 contains 14 residues. CDR3 sequence reads: CASSQVGTQETQYF. The CDR3 DNA follows: TGCGCCAGCAGCCAAGTGGGGACCCAAGAGACCCAGTACTTC.